Shown below are 30 T cell receptor beta chains from a single sample sequenced in a study of blood T cell repertoires in COVID-19. Here immunoSEQ multiplex PCR was the method, and the copy in TCRdb shows in-frame clones only, minus some. Of around 41,000 clones in the sample, around four fifths are singletons; the top ten hold approximately 40%. Sequencing was performed on peripheral blood. All receptors come from an elderly woman with acute or convalescent COVID-19.

J is TRBJ1-2 and V is TRBV27; D is perhaps TRBD1 (6 bases). The germline V and J ends were trimmed by 5 bases and 4 bases, with 17 bases remaining between them. There are 15 residues in the CDR3. Germline V CDR1 and CDR2: MNHEY, SMNVEV (reference sequence). The CDR3 DNA reads TGTGCCAGCAGTCAGGGGTCGACACCATTCTATGGCTACACCTTC. This gives the protein CASSQGSTPFYGYTF.

This CDR3 reads CASGGRDGNQPQHF. The CDR3 bases are TGTGCCAGCGGGGGCAGGGATGGCAATCAGCCCCAGCATTTT. The V and J genes are TRBV2 and TRBJ1-5; TRBD1 might be the D (6 bases). The CDR3 is 14 amino acids. Per the germline V gene, CDR1 is SNHLY and CDR2 is FYNNEI. V lost 8 bases and J 2 bases, leaving 13 bases between the germline ends.

The CDR3: CASSVVPGGARNSPLHF. CDR3 coding DNA: TGTGCCAGCAGCGTAGTCCCCGGAGGGGCGCGGAATTCACCCCTCCACTTT. The chain uses TRBV9 and TRBJ1-6, with D perhaps TRBD1 (5 bases). CDR3 size: 17 residues. Germline V gene data show CDR1 as SGDLS and CDR2 as YYNGEE. The V end lost 0 bases, the J end lost 7 bases, and 17 bases lay between the germline ends.

This clone has more than one count but fewer than ten. V is TRBV6-6 and J is TRBJ2-6; D ambiguous. The germline V and J ends were trimmed by 5 bases and 4 bases, with 12 bases remaining between them. Germline V gene lookup returns CDR1 MNHNY and CDR2 SVGAGI (reference sequence). The CDR3 has 15 amino acids. Here the CDR3 reads CASSPRGTGANVLTF. As DNA, the CDR3 is TGTGCCAGCAGTCCCCGCGGTACCGGGGCCAACGTCCTGACTTTC.

The genes are TRBV27 and TRBJ1-3, with D unresolved. The V end was cut by 0 bases, the J end by 1 base, with 7 bases between. Germline V CDR1 and CDR2: MNHEY, SMNVEV (reference sequence). This CDR3 spans 15 amino acids. The CDR3: CASSLSAVSGNTIYF. CDR3 in DNA: TGTGCCAGCAGTTTATCGGCGGTTTCTGGAAACACCATATATTTT.

The chain uses TRBV19 and TRBJ2-1, with 7 bases matching TRBD2. Trimming at V came to 3 bases and at J to 8 bases, leaving 10 bases not matched to a gene. The CDR3 consists of 15 residues. CDR1 is LNHDA and CDR2 is SQIVND in the germline V gene (reference sequence). The CDR3 protein is CASSIAGLRSDEQFF. Written as DNA, the CDR3 is TGTGCCAGTAGTATCGCGGGACTAAGAAGCGATGAGCAGTTCTTC.

This clone was seen a few times. This chain joins TRBV30 and TRBJ2-2, with D maybe TRBD2 (7 bases). CDR1 is GTSNPN, CDR2 SVGIG, per germline (reference sequence). The CDR3 has 15 amino acids. V was shortened by 2 bases and J by 4 bases, with 14 bases between the two germline ends. The CDR3 loop reads CAWSSGGAGTGELFF. Written as DNA, the CDR3 is TGTGCCTGGAGTTCTGGGGGGGCGGGCACCGGGGAGCTGTTTTTT.

V gene TRBV4-3 combines with J gene TRBJ1-4; no firm D call. CDR1 LGHNA and CDR2 YSLEER come from the germline V gene. The CDR3 totals 13 residues. The V gene lost 0 bases and the J gene lost 8 bases, with 7 bases spanning the gap. This CDR3 reads CASSQDVREKLFF. The CDR3 bases are TGCGCCAGCAGCCAAGATGTTCGGGAAAAACTGTTTTTT.

The rearrangement joins TRBV19 to TRBJ2-1; TRBD2 might be the D (7 bases). CDR1 and CDR2 (germline): LNHDA, SQIVND (reference sequence). V gave up 2 bases and J gave up 4 bases, with 24 bases separating them. CDR3 length equals 19 residues. Written as DNA, the CDR3 is TGTGCCAGTAGTATACGCGGGGGCCCCCCACCTACCAGATACAATGAGCAGTTCTTC. It is translated as CASSIRGGPPPTRYNEQFF.

Ten or more counts support this clone. This chain links TRBV6-5 with TRBJ1-6; 8 nucleotides agree with TRBD1. J was trimmed by 10 bases and V by 7 bases; bases with no gene match: 9. This CDR3 contains 14 residues. Germline V gene sequence: CDR1 MNHEY, CDR2 SVGAGI. The CDR3 nucleotides are TGTGCCAGCACTACGACAGGGGCCGGATCACCCCTCCACTTT. This codes for CASTTTGAGSPLHF.

This rearrangement joins TRBV28 to TRBJ2-3, with 7 nucleotides matching TRBD2. The CDR3 covers 15 residues. Germline CDR1 MDHEN, CDR2 SYDVKM. After removal of 6 bases from V and 0 bases from J, the junction contained 6 bases not matched to a gene. The CDR3 sequence is CASSISGASTDTQYF. In DNA, the CDR3 is TGTGCCAGCAGCATAAGCGGGGCGAGCACAGATACGCAGTATTTT.

This sequence joins TRBV9 and TRBJ1-1; a weak D match, TRBD1 (5 bases). Germline V lookup: CDR1 SGDLS, CDR2 YYNGEE. The CDR3 sequence is 13 residues long. The V end lost 1 base, the J end lost 7 bases, and 11 bases lay between the germline ends. The CDR3 reads CASSVRTLGEAFF. In nucleotides, the CDR3 is TGTGCCAGCAGCGTAAGGACACTTGGTGAAGCTTTCTTT.

The rearrangement links TRBV7-2 to TRBJ2-2; TRBD2 agrees at 7 bases. Germline V CDR1 and CDR2: SGHTA, FQGNSA. The CDR3 totals 17 residues. V shed 3 bases, J shed 2 bases, and the junction held 9 bases outside the gene matches. CDR3 in amino acids: CASSLDWGGPNTGELFF. The CDR3 DNA reads as TGTGCCAGCAGCTTGGACTGGGGAGGGCCTAACACCGGGGAGCTGTTTTTT.

This clone occurred a few times. The chain recombines TRBV28 with TRBJ1-1; D call uncertain. The ends were cut back, 2 bases at V and 1 base at J, with 8 bases in the middle. This CDR3 comprises 14 residues. Germline CDR1 and CDR2: MDHEN and SYDVKM. CDR3 bases: TGTGCCAGCAGTTTAAACACCCCGAACACTGAAGCTTTCTTT. Translated: CASSLNTPNTEAFF.

The chain has TRBV6-5 and TRBJ2-2, with 9 bases aligning to TRBD2. Germline values: CDR1 MNHEY, CDR2 SVGAGI. The CDR3 totals 16 residues. J lost 9 bases, V lost 2 bases, and 10 bases had no gene match. In DNA form, the CDR3 reads TGTGCCAGCAGTTACAGGCGGGGGGGGATCGAAAGGGAGCTGTTTTTT. Translating gives CASSYRRGGIERELFF.

This clone was seen just once. The CDR3 sequence is CASSQSPGRDYGYTF. The CDR3 region has the DNA TGTGCCAGCAGCCAATCCCCGGGGAGGGACTATGGCTACACCTTC. This chain links TRBV3-1 (or the pseudogene TRBV3-2) with TRBJ1-2; D remains ambiguous. V dropped 2 bases and J dropped 3 bases, with 13 bases sitting between them. The CDR3 totals 15 residues. CDR1 and CDR2 (germline): LGHDT, YNNKEL (reference sequence).

This clone was observed a few times. The CDR3 nucleotides are TGTGCCAGTAGTCCCGGACAGGCGGGAGGTCAGCCCCAGCATTTT. Amino acids: CASSPGQAGGQPQHF. This rearrangement joins TRBV19 to TRBJ1-5, with 7 bases that match TRBD1. V shed 5 bases, J shed 6 bases, and the junction held 10 bases outside the gene matches. The germline CDR1 and CDR2 sequences are LNHDA and SQIVND (reference sequence). The CDR3 consists of 15 residues.

The chain links TRBV5-1 to TRBJ1-1; D possibly corresponds to TRBD1 (5 bases). The V end was cut by 0 bases, the J end by 4 bases, with 10 bases between. Germline CDR1 is SGHRS and CDR2 is YFSETQ. The CDR3 length is 14 residues. The CDR3 region has the DNA TGCGCCAGCAGCTTGGCAGGCAGGGCCACTGAAGCTTTCTTT. It specifies CASSLAGRATEAFF.

The chain couples TRBV3-1 (or the pseudogene TRBV3-2) to TRBJ2-3; 7 nucleotides align to TRBD2. After removal of 1 base from V and 3 bases from J, the junction contained 1 base not matched to a gene. Germline assignment: CDR1 LGHDT and CDR2 YNNKEL (reference sequence). The CDR3 covers 14 residues. In DNA form, the CDR3 reads TGTGCCAGCAGCCAAGCACTAGCGACAGATACGCAGTATTTT. Translation: CASSQALATDTQYF.

V and J are TRBV6-6 and TRBJ1-5; D may be TRBD1 (5 bases). Germline CDR1 and CDR2: MNHNY and SVGAGI (reference sequence). The CDR3 spans 16 residues. V gave up 0 bases and J gave up 6 bases, with 15 bases separating them. DNA for the CDR3: TGTGCCAGCAGTTACTCTGCCAGGGTGGTAGGTCAGCCCCAGCATTTT. This codes for CASSYSARVVGQPQHF.

This chain uses TRBV5-4 with TRBJ2-4; D is perhaps TRBD2 (5 bases). Germline CDR1 is SGHNT and CDR2 is YYREEE (reference sequence). The CDR3 is made up of 13 amino acids. Trimming shortened V by 1 base and J by 5 bases, and 7 bases separated the two germline ends. CDR3 DNA sequence: TGTGCCAGCAGCTTGCTGGGAGAAAACATTCAGTACTTC. Protein product: CASSLLGENIQYF.

The chain is built from TRBV5-5 and TRBJ1-1, with 8 bases aligning to TRBD1. Germline CDR1 is SGHKS and CDR2 is YYEKEE (reference sequence). J gave up 3 bases and V 1 base, and 8 bases lay outside the gene matches. The CDR3 contains 16 residues. CDR3 DNA: TGTGCCAGCAGCTTGCTGGCAGGGGGCGCGGACACTGAAGCTTTCTTT. It codes for CASSLLAGGADTEAFF.

This clone came up a few times. The V call is TRBV7-9, the J call TRBJ2-1; TRBD2 aligns across 15 bases. The CDR3 spans 16 residues. The V gene's germline CDR1 is SEHNR and CDR2 FQNEAQ (reference sequence). V shed 5 bases and J 6 bases; nucleotides not matched to a gene: 5. CDR3 nucleotides: TGTGCCAGCAGCGGGTGGACTAGCGGGGGGGCCAATGAGCAGTTCTTC. This sequence encodes CASSGWTSGGANEQFF.

This chain joins TRBV7-2 and TRBJ1-2; TRBD1 matches at 9 bases. The CDR3 runs to 16 residues. V was pared by 5 bases and J by 4 bases, with 11 bases of the junction left unmatched. Germline V CDR1 and CDR2: SGHTA, FQGNSA. The CDR3 DNA reads as TGTGCCAGCAGCCCTCCCAAGGGGGGACAGGGCTATGGCTACACCTTC. Residues: CASSPPKGGQGYGYTF.

V gene TRBV7-2 combines with J gene TRBJ1-5; D gene unclear. Trimming removed 4 bases from V and 0 bases from J, with 19 bases in between. Germline-derived CDR1 and CDR2 are SGHTA and FQGNSA. The CDR3 totals 18 residues. The DNA for the CDR3 is TGTGCCAGCAGCTCCAAAGCCCCTGGCGGCTATAGCAATCAGCCCCAGCATTTT. Amino acid sequence: CASSSKAPGGYSNQPQHF.

This chain joins TRBV9 and TRBJ1-2; 7 bases are shared with TRBD1. CDR1 SGDLS and CDR2 YYNGEE come from the germline V gene. This CDR3 has 18 residues. The V gene end was trimmed by 4 bases and the J gene end by 2 bases; junction bases not matched to a gene: 17. The CDR3 loop reads CASSPVEGVRGANYGYTF. The CDR3 nucleotides read TGTGCCAGCAGCCCCGTGGAGGGGGTCAGGGGGGCAAACTATGGCTACACCTTC.

This sequence joins TRBV7-2 and TRBJ2-7; 16 bases fit TRBD2. Germline V gene lookup returns CDR1 SGHTA and CDR2 FQGNSA. V was pared by 4 bases and J by 4 bases, with 1 base of the junction left unmatched. The CDR3 loop spans 15 amino acids. The CDR3 DNA reads TGTGCCAGCAGCTCGGGACTAGCGGGAGGGTACGAGCAGTACTTC. Protein: CASSSGLAGGYEQYF.

This chain joins TRBV18 and TRBJ1-1; D might be TRBD1 (6 bases). The V and J ends lost 6 bases and 5 bases respectively, with 19 bases between them. CDR3 length equals 15 residues. Germline V gives CDR1 KGHSH, CDR2 LQKENI. CDR3 DNA: TGTGCCAGCTCGCCTCCGGGAGGGGGGTCAACTGAAGCTTTCTTT. Its protein product is CASSPPGGGSTEAFF.

This chain uses TRBV18 with TRBJ2-1, with D tentatively TRBD2 (6 bases). Germline CDR1 KGHSH, CDR2 LQKENI. There are 15 residues in the CDR3. Trimming pared 8 bases from V and 2 bases from J, leaving 16 bases between. The chain's CDR3 is CASHPKTGAYNEQFF. In DNA form, the CDR3 reads TGTGCCAGCCACCCGAAGACGGGGGCCTACAATGAGCAGTTCTTC.

The chain links TRBV7-2 to TRBJ2-1, with D possibly TRBD1 on 6 matching bases. Germline V gives CDR1 SGHTA, CDR2 FQGNSA. V gave up 3 bases and J gave up 0 bases, with 9 bases separating them. CDR3 length equals 15 residues. CDR3 loop: CASSFSRGSYNEQFF. The CDR3 DNA reads TGTGCCAGCAGCTTCAGCAGGGGCTCCTACAATGAGCAGTTCTTC.